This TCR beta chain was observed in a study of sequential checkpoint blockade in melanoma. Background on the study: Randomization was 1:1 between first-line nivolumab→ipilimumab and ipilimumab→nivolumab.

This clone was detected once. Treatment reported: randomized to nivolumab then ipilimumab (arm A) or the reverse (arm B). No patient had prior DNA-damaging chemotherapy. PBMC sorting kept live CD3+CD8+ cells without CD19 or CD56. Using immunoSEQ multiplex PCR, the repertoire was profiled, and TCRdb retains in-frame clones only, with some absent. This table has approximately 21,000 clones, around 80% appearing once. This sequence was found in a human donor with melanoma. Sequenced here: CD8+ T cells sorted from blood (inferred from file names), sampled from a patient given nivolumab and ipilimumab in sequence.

The CDR3 DNA is TGTGCCAGCAGCTTACAGGAGAACACTGAAGCTTTCTTT. Translating it yields CASSLQENTEAFF. The V gene is TRBV7-2, the J gene TRBJ1-1; D gene unclear. CDR1 and CDR2 from the germline V gene are SGHTA and FQGNSA. The germline V and J ends were trimmed by 2 bases and 1 base, with 5 bases remaining between them. The CDR3 consists of 13 residues.